This T cell receptor beta chain was sequenced in a study of CD8 T cells in Susac syndrome (dated by TCRdb to about 2019). About the investigation overall: Of the Susac syndrome patients who were sequenced, roughly 6 had clinically active disease and roughly 8 were in clinical remission. At blood withdrawal, Susac syndrome patients were therapy-naive, treated with corticosteroids (with IVIg additionally given to some), or treated with IVIg alone. Repertoire sequencing was used to test whether CD8+ T cell activation and differentiation in Susac syndrome was antigen driven. The study compared CD8+ T cell repertoire clonality among 12 healthy donors, about 14 Susac syndrome patients and 15 multiple sclerosis patients.

According to the germline V gene (reference sequence), CDR1 reads DFQATT and CDR2 reads SNEGSKA. From its cysteine to its phenylalanine, the CDR3 spans 13 amino acids. Just the 39-base CDR3 DNA is kept, in frame starting at base 1. V was cut back by 5 bases and J by 4 bases, leaving a gap of 15 bases between them. High-throughput TCR beta sequencing profiled peripheral blood CD8+ and CD4+ T cells from healthy donors, Susac syndrome patients and multiple sclerosis patients. Susac syndrome patients met recently defined diagnostic criteria for definite or probable disease. Bulk CD8+ and CD4+ T cells were purified by magnetic negative isolation, whereas CD8+ TEMRA cells were enriched by FACS. Blood was collected in EDTA tubes and processed within 24 hours, with PBMCs isolated through density gradient centrifugation. PBMCs intended for TCR sequencing were cryopreserved in liquid nitrogen and thawed later in a water bath at 37 degrees C. A purity of at least 90% was achieved for sorted or isolated CD4+, CD8+ and CD8+ TEMRA cells.

Worth noting for this clonotype: The clone's antigen remains unknown. No clone much larger than this one lies a single base away; base qualities are absent.

On the study overall, not on this receptor specifically: Over 15 and five Susac-specific public clones were found in the total CD8+ and CD8+ TEMRA repertoires, respectively. Clonal expansion was observed in Susac syndrome CD8+ repertoires, with the highest expansion in CD8+ TEMRA cells and greater expansion in clinically active than in remitting patients. The TCR sequencing and HLA analysis was acknowledged to have included a relatively small number of individuals.

RNA was extracted with the RNeasy kit and roughly 0.5 to 1 ug was reverse transcribed using random hexamers. TCR beta CDR3 regions were amplified with the immunoSEQ multiplex PCR assay covering 54 Vbeta and 13 Jbeta segments. Bias from PCR amplification was corrected by using a synthetic template baseline for primer optimization and for computational correction. The study's own analysis went as follows. Only productive sequences were kept, with reads annotated to V, D and J genes according to IMGT and analyzed in immunoSEQ Analyzer. To calculate clonality, Shannon entropy was normalized by log2 of the number of productive unique sequences and then subtracted from one. Public and private clones were assessed among the 100 most prevalent clones of each patient and control. Clones were defined as Susac-specific when absent from the healthy and MS cohorts, from about 970 published viral clones and from other ImmuneACCESS disease sequences. The raw public reads went through TCRdb reprocessing: fastp at Q25, MiXCR clone calling, in-frame beta chains kept. Records with the same CDR3 protein are collapsed into one entry carrying the most frequent genes and DNA. The V and J calls here are based on TCRdb, not the publication. The sample contains 75,000 to 100,000 distinct CDR3 sequences, just under 95% of them found a single time. Roughly 0.44% of the sample rests with the top ten.

This receptor was identified in a human donor with Susac syndrome. The sample was CD8+ T cells from PBMCs. Rearrangement joined TRBV20-1 to TRBJ2-7, with TRBD2 tentatively as D gene (5 bases match). The DNA sequence reads TGCAGTGCTCTCACGGGTCGGGAATACGAGCAGTACTTC. It is translated as CSALTGREYEQYF.